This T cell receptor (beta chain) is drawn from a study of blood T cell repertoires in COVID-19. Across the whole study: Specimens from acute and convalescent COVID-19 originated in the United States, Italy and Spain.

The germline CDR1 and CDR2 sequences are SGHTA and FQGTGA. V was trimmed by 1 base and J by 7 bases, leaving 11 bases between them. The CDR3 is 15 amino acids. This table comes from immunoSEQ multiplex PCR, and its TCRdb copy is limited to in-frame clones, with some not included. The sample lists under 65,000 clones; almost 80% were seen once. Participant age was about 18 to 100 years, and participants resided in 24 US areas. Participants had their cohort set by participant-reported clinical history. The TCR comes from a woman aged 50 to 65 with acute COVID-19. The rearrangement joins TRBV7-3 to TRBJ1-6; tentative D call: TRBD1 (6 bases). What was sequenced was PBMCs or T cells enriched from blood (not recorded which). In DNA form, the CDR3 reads TGTGCCAGCAGCTTAAGCGGGGGGCGCAATTCACCCCTCCACTTT. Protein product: CASSLSGGRNSPLHF.